This T cell receptor (beta chain) was sequenced for a study of cytomegalovirus exposure and HLA in healthy donors. Across the whole study: In an earlier analysis, around 120 million unique TCR beta sequences were found from approximately 190 million T cells.

Study-level results: Earlier analysis yielded a pattern in which most TCR beta V segments were productive about 90% or about 30% of the time. A later analysis found TCR association rates differed by HLA locus, highest for DRB1 and lowest for HLA-C.

PCR amplification relied on 60 Vbeta primers (plus 13 Jbeta primers). The method was immunoSEQ multiplex PCR; TCRdb's version includes in-frame clones alone and lacks a portion of them. The table shows roughly 190,000 clones, with 87% occurring only once. Germline CDR1 is SGHNT and CDR2 is YYREEE (reference sequence). Germline trimming cut 5 bases from V and 2 bases from J; bases unmatched to any gene: 3. The CDR3 has 15 amino acids. Comments on this clone: Its antigen is not known.

Sample: PBMCs. This TCR was sampled from a man aged 30 to 45 in good health and CMV-seronegative. V is TRBV5-4 and J is TRBJ2-2; TRBD2 matches 10 bases. CDR3: CASRRTSGNTGELFF. The CDR3 nucleotides read TGTGCCAGCAGACGGACTAGCGGTAACACCGGGGAGCTGTTTTTT.